This T cell receptor beta chain was recorded in a study of human T cells and chemical hapten exposure. Whole-study results and caveats: Expanded TCRs produced significantly more large CDR3 similarity clusters than controls did. Donors had alopecia, so their immune response may differ from healthy people's. After DPC sensitization, TCRs above 1 in 1000 frequency showed no change.

Time point of the sample: pre-sensitization, week 0. Sample treatment: therapeutic diphenylcyclopropenone sensitization with weekly scalp DPC. Whole blood, unfractionated, served as the material for total RNA extraction. This clonotype showed up many times. What it binds is unknown. TCRdb re-called the RACE reads with MiXCR, one entry per CDR3 protein. The sample carries approximately 60,000 distinct CDR3 sequences, more than 8% recorded once. V lost 6 bases and J 3 bases, leaving 24 bases between the germline ends. This CDR3 comprises 17 residues. V and J are TRBV12-3 or TRBV12-4 and TRBJ2-7; D possibly uses TRBD1 or TRBD2 (5 bases each). The sequences come from whole blood, collected in connection with sensitization to the hapten diphenylcyclopropenone (DPC). This clonotype was obtained from a man in his forties or fifties with alopecia areata. Some clones in this sample may be carry-over from other donors' samples. The CDR3 coding sequence is TGTGCCAGCAGCTTTCGCTTATCCCGGGACGTCAGCTACGAGCAGTACTTC. Protein product: CASSFRLSRDVSYEQYF.